The entry that follows covers one TCR beta chain sequence. The antigen remains unidentified. Per the germline V gene, CDR1 is SGHRS and CDR2 is YFSETQ. The CDR3 contains 14 residues. The J segment lost 8 bases and the V segment lost 4 bases, leaving 4 bases of the junction unmatched. PCR was performed using 60 Vbeta and 13 Jbeta primers. The method was immunoSEQ multiplex PCR; TCRdb's version includes in-frame clones alone and lacks a portion of them. The repertoire consists of about 160,000 clones, with 65% to 85% occurring once and the leading ten covering 7% to 7.5%. This sample stems from a study of cytomegalovirus exposure and HLA in healthy donors. Study-level information: An early data release held 79 million or so unique TCRs from HLA-typed donors.

Study-level findings and limits: The study designated 150 or so TCR beta chains cytomegalovirus-associated. In a later analysis, several top co-occurrence clusters appeared linked to parvovirus B19, influenza, CMV and Epstein-Barr virus. Immune exposure data for these donors was limited to CMV serostatus.

The chain combines TRBV5-1 with TRBJ1-4; 11 nucleotides match TRBD1. What was sequenced was PBMCs. The receptor was derived from a man between 40 and 49 years old in good health and CMV-seropositive. In nucleotides, the CDR3 is TGCGCCAGCAGCCCCGGGACAGGGGGAGAAAAACTGTTTTTT. It codes for CASSPGTGGEKLFF.